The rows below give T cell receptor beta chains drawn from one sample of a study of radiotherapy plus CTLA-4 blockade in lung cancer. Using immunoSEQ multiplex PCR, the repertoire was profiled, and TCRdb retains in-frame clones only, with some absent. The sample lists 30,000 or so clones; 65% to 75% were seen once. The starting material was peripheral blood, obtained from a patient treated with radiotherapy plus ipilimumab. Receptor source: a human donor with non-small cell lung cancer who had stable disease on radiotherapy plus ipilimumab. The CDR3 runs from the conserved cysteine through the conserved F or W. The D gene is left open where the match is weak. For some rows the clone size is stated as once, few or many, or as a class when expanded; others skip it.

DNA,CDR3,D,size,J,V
TGTGCCAGTAGCGGGAGAGATTACAATGAGCAGTTCTTC,CASSGRDYNEQFF,TRBD2,NA,TRBJ2-1,TRBV6-6
TGCGCCAGCAGCCATGAAACGGGCACCCGATACAATGAGCAGTTCTTC,CASSHETGTRYNEQFF,NA,once,TRBJ2-1,TRBV4-1
TGTGCTAGCAGCCAAACAGGGGGCGGGGAGACCCAGTACTTC,CASSQTGGGETQYF,TRBD1,once,TRBJ2-5,TRBV7-7
TGTGCCAGCAGTTTAACTAGCGGGCCCTACGAGCAGTACTTC,CASSLTSGPYEQYF,TRBD2,NA,TRBJ2-7,TRBV27
TGTGCCTGGAAAAAAGCGGCCTCTTCCAATGAGCAGTTCTTC,CAWKKAASSNEQFF,NA,NA,TRBJ2-1,TRBV30
TGTGCCAGTAGTATAGGGGGGCAGTCCGCCGTCCTGACTTTC,CASSIGGQSAVLTF,NA,once,TRBJ2-6,TRBV19
TGTGCCAGCAGTTATCTCGGTACCGGAAACACCATATATTTT,CASSYLGTGNTIYF,NA,NA,TRBJ1-3,TRBV6-6
TGTGCCAGCATCGACAGTCAAGAGACCCAGTACTTC,CASIDSQETQYF,NA,NA,TRBJ2-5,TRBV19
TGCGCCAGCAGCCAAGACAAGGGTGCTGAAGCTTTCTTT,CASSQDKGAEAFF,NA,few,TRBJ1-1,TRBV7-9
TGTGCCAGCAGCTTTCTAGAGACTTGGGAGACCCAGTACTTC,CASSFLETWETQYF,NA,NA,TRBJ2-5,TRBV5-8
TGCGCCAGCAGCCTCAACGCGGGGGAGTACAATGAGCAGTTCTTC,CASSLNAGEYNEQFF,TRBD2,few,TRBJ2-1,TRBV4-1
TGTGCCAGCAGCTTAGGAGGAGGGACAGCGAACACCGGGGAGCTGTTTTTT,CASSLGGGTANTGELFF,NA,few,TRBJ2-2,TRBV11-3
TGTGCCAGCAGAAGGACAGGGACAATGAACACTGAAGCTTTCTTT,CASRRTGTMNTEAFF,TRBD1,NA,TRBJ1-1,TRBV5-6
TGTGCCATCAGAGAACGGGACAGAGCCTACGAGCAGTACTTC,CAIRERDRAYEQYF,TRBD1,NA,TRBJ2-7,TRBV10-3
TGTGCCAGCATACTACAGCCTTATAGCAATCAGCCCCAGCATTTT,CASILQPYSNQPQHF,NA,NA,TRBJ1-5,TRBV6-1
TGTGCCAGTAGTACCAGACAGGGTGGAGGCTACACCTTC,CASSTRQGGGYTF,TRBD1,few,TRBJ1-2,TRBV19
TGTGCCAGCGTCCGACAGGTTGGAGTCTCAGATACGCAGTATTTT,CASVRQVGVSDTQYF,NA,NA,TRBJ2-3,TRBV27
TGCGCCAGCAGCTTGGCCGATGCAGATACGCAGTATTTT,CASSLADADTQYF,NA,NA,TRBJ2-3,TRBV5-1
TGTGCCAGCAGCTTATCCGCGGGAAGAACCGGGGAGCTGTTTTTT,CASSLSAGRTGELFF,NA,NA,TRBJ2-2,TRBV7-2
TGTGCCAGCAGTTTATCAAGCGTTACCTACGAGCAGTACTTC,CASSLSSVTYEQYF,NA,NA,TRBJ2-7,TRBV28
TGTGCCAGCAGCCATTCCGGACAGAACTCTGGAAACACCATATATTTT,CASSHSGQNSGNTIYF,NA,NA,TRBJ1-3,TRBV7-8
TGCGCCAGCAGCCAAGACAGGGGGGGACACTATGGCTACACCTTC,CASSQDRGGHYGYTF,TRBD1,NA,TRBJ1-2,TRBV4-3
TGCAGCGTTTCCTTGTCTTACGGGGATGAGCAGTTCTTC,CSVSLSYGDEQFF,NA,NA,TRBJ2-1,TRBV29-1
TGTGCCAGCAGTGGACTAGCGGGAGCAGATACGCAGTATTTT,CASSGLAGADTQYF,TRBD2,few,TRBJ2-3,TRBV6-1
TGTGCTAGTGGTTGGGGGACTAGCGGGCCGGCCTACGAGCAGTACTTC,CASGWGTSGPAYEQYF,TRBD2,NA,TRBJ2-7,TRBV12-5
TGTGCCAGCAGCCCCCGTTACGAGCAGTACTTC,CASSPRYEQYF,NA,NA,TRBJ2-7,TRBV7-2
TGTGCCAGCAGCCCAAAGACTAGCGGGAGACGTCCCTACGAGCAGTACTTC,CASSPKTSGRRPYEQYF,TRBD2,once,TRBJ2-7,TRBV7-9
TGTGCCAGCAGCTTAGCGGGGAGGGTCTCCTACAATGAGCAGTTCTTC,CASSLAGRVSYNEQFF,TRBD2,few,TRBJ2-1,TRBV7-2
TGTGCCAGCAGCCAAGGAGGACTAGCGGTATCAAAAAACATTCAGTACTTC,CASSQGGLAVSKNIQYF,TRBD2,NA,TRBJ2-4,TRBV14
TGTGCCAGTAGTATAGCGGCGTACAAACAAGAGACCCAGTACTTC,CASSIAAYKQETQYF,NA,NA,TRBJ2-5,TRBV19
TGTGCCAGCAGCTTCGACCAAAACGCCTACGAGCAGTACTTC,CASSFDQNAYEQYF,NA,NA,TRBJ2-7,TRBV7-2
TGTGCCAGCAGCCCATACGGGACTACCACTTCCTACGAGCAGTACTTC,CASSPYGTTTSYEQYF,TRBD2,NA,TRBJ2-7,TRBV7-6
TGTGCCAGTAGACGAGATCAGGGGTATACTGAAGCTTTCTTT,CASRRDQGYTEAFF,NA,NA,TRBJ1-1,TRBV19
TGCAGTGCTAGTGAGAACACTGAAGCTTTCTTT,CSASENTEAFF,NA,NA,TRBJ1-1,TRBV20-1
TGTGCCTGGAGTGTACCCAGGGTGAACACCATATATTTT,CAWSVPRVNTIYF,NA,NA,TRBJ1-3,TRBV30
TGTGCCAGCAGCCCGCAGGGTCGTCCCTACTATGGCTACACCTTC,CASSPQGRPYYGYTF,NA,NA,TRBJ1-2,TRBV7-8
TGCGCCAGCAGCCAGGTACAGGGTGAAAAACTGTTTTTT,CASSQVQGEKLFF,NA,few,TRBJ1-4,TRBV4-1
TGCGCCAGCAGTGTGTCGGGAGGGCCATATGAGCAGTTCTTC,CASSVSGGPYEQFF,TRBD2,NA,TRBJ2-1,TRBV10-2
TGTGCCAGCAGCTTAGTCCCAGAGACCCAGTACTTC,CASSLVPETQYF,NA,NA,TRBJ2-5,TRBV11-3
TGTGCCAGCAGCCCGGGACTAGCGGGCTACTCCTACAATGAGCAGTTCTTC,CASSPGLAGYSYNEQFF,TRBD2,few,TRBJ2-1,TRBV9
TGTGCCAGCAGCGCCACCCCCCAGGGAATCACTGAAGCTTTCTTT,CASSATPQGITEAFF,NA,NA,TRBJ1-1,TRBV11-3
TGTGCCAGCAGCTTAGAGCGGGGGCGCGGAACTGAAGCTTTCTTT,CASSLERGRGTEAFF,NA,NA,TRBJ1-1,TRBV11-2
TGCGCCAGCAGCCCAGCCCGCCTCGGCCGTCCCCCCGGCACCTTC,CASSPARLGRPPGTF,NA,NA,TRBJ1-2,TRBV4-3
TGTGCCAGTAGTATAGATTTGGCAGGTGAAGCTTTCTTT,CASSIDLAGEAFF,NA,NA,TRBJ1-1,TRBV19
TGTGCCAGCACGCCCTCGTTGGTCAGCACAGATACGCAGTATTTT,CASTPSLVSTDTQYF,NA,NA,TRBJ2-3,TRBV11-1
TGCGCCAGCAGCAGCACGCCCGACAGGGGGGATGGCTACACCTTC,CASSSTPDRGDGYTF,TRBD1,NA,TRBJ1-2,TRBV5-1
TGTGCCAGCAGCCCTACTTTTTTCGAGGAGACCCAGTACTTC,CASSPTFFEETQYF,NA,NA,TRBJ2-5,TRBV11-3
TGCGCCAGCAGCCAAGCACCCGGCGGGTCCTACGAGCAGTACTTC,CASSQAPGGSYEQYF,NA,few,TRBJ2-7,TRBV4-3
TGTGCCAGTAGTATATATGGGTATCAGCCCCAGCATTTT,CASSIYGYQPQHF,NA,NA,TRBJ1-5,TRBV19
TGTGCCAGTAGTCCGTCTCGCCAAGAGACCCAGTACTTC,CASSPSRQETQYF,NA,once,TRBJ2-5,TRBV19
TGTGCCAGCAGCCTCCAGCCGGGGGATGTAGAAAAACTGTTTTTT,CASSLQPGDVEKLFF,NA,NA,TRBJ1-4,TRBV5-4
TGTGCCAGCAGCCTCGGGGGGACCTACGAGCAGTACTTC,CASSLGGTYEQYF,TRBD2,NA,TRBJ2-7,TRBV5-6
TGTGCCAGCAGCCCCGGGGACTCCCGAACTGGGTACAATGAGCAGTTCTTC,CASSPGDSRTGYNEQFF,NA,few,TRBJ2-1,TRBV7-2